The sequence of this T cell receptor beta chain was determined in a study of cytomegalovirus exposure and HLA in healthy donors. Study-wide results and caveats: Roughly uniform sequencing depth across donors was assumed, possibly incorrectly. Differences between HLA loci emerged in a later analysis of TCR association rates, with DRB1 most and HLA-C fewest.

The PCR employed 60 Vbeta primers together with 13 Jbeta primers. The repertoire was sequenced with immunoSEQ multiplex PCR; TCRdb's copy has only in-frame clones and lacks some. This sample has some 100,000 clones, with roughly 83% found just once. This clone was counted once. Its target is not known. This clonotype was obtained from a female donor in good health and CMV-seropositive. Sequenced sample: PBMCs.

CDR3 sequence (DNA): TGTGCCAGCAGCTTTCGGGGGTCTGGGCAGCCCCAGCATTTT. This translates into CASSFRGSGQPQHF. The genes are TRBV5-4 and TRBJ1-5; possibly TRBD1 for D (5 bases). The CDR3 is made up of 14 amino acids. The germline V gene has CDR1 SGHNT and CDR2 YYREEE (reference sequence). Trimming left V 2 bases short and J 7 bases short, with 13 bases between. The full variable domain, completed using reference TRBV5-4 and TRBJ1-5, is ETGVTQSPTHLIKTRGQQVTLRCSSQSGHNTVSWYQQALGQGPQFIFQYYREEENGRGNFPPRFSGLQFPNYSSELNVNALELDDSALYLCASSFRGSGQPQHFGDGTRLSIL.